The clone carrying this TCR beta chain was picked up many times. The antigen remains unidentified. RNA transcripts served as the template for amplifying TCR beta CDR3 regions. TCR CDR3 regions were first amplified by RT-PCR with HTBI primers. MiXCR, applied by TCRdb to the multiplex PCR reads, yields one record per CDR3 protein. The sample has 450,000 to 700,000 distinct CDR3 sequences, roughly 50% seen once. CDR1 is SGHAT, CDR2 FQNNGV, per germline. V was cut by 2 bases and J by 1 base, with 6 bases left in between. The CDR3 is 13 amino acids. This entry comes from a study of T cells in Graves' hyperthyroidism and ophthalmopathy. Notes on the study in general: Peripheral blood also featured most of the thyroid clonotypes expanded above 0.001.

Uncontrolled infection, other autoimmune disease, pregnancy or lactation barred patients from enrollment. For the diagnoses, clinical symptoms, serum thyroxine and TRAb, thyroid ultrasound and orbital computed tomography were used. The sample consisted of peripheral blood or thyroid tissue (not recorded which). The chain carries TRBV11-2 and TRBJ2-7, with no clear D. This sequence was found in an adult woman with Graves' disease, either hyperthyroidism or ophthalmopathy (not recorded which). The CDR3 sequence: CASSLLLSYEQYF. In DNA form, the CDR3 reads TGTGCCAGCAGCTTACTCTTATCCTACGAGCAGTACTTC.